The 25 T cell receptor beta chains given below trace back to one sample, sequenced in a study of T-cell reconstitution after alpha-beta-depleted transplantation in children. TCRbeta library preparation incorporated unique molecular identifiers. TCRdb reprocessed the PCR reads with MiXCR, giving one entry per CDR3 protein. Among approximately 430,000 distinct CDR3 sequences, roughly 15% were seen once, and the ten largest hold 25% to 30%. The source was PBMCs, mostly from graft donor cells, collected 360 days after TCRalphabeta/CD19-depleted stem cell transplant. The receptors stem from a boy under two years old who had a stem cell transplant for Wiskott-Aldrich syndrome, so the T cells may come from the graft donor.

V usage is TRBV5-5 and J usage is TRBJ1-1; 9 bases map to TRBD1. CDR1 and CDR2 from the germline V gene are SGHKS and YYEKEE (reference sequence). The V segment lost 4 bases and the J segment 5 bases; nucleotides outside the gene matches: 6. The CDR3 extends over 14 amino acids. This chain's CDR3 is CASSPGQGRTEAFF. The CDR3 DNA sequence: TGTGCCAGCAGCCCCGGACAGGGGCGGACTGAAGCTTTCTTT.

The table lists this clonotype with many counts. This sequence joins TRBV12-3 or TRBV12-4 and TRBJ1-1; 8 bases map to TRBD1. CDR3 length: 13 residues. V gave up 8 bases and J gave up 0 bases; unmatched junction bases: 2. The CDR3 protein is CASGTGLNTEAFF. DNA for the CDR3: TGTGCCAGCGGGACAGGCCTGAACACTGAAGCTTTCTTT.

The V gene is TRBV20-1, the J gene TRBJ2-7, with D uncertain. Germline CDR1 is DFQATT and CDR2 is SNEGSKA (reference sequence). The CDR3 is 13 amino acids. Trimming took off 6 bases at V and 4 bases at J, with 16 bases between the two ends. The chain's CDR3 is CSASSEVPYEQYF. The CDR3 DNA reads TGCAGTGCCAGTAGTGAGGTCCCTTACGAGCAGTACTTC.

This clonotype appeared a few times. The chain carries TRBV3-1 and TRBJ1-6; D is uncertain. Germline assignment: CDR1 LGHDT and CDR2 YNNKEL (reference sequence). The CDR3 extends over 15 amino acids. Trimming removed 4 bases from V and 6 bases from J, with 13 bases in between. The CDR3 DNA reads TGTGCCAGCAGCCTCCTCCGGGCCTCTAATTCACCCCTCCACTTT. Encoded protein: CASSLLRASNSPLHF.

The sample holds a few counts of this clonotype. CDR3 region: CAPCGTGVSSGANVLTF. CDR3 nucleotide sequence: TGTGCCCCCTGCGGGACAGGGGTTAGCTCTGGGGCCAACGTCCTGACTTTC. The chain recombines TRBV5-7 with TRBJ2-6; 10 nucleotides line up with TRBD1. TRBV5-7 is an open reading frame whose function is uncertain. J gave up 0 bases and V 10 bases, and 10 bases lay outside the gene matches. There are 17 residues in the CDR3.

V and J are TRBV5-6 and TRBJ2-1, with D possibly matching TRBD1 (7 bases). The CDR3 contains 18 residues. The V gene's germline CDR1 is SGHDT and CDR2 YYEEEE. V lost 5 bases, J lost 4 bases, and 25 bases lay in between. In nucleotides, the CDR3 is TGTGCCAGCAGTTTCCTGACTAGGGGGCGCCTCAGGTACAATGAGCAGTTCTTC. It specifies CASSFLTRGRLRYNEQFF.

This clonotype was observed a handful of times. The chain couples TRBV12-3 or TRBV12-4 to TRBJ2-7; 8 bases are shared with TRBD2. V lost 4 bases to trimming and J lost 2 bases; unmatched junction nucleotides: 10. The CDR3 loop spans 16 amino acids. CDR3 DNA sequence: TGTGCCAGCAGTTCTTGGAGCGGGGGTATGACCTACGAGCAGTACTTC. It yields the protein CASSSWSGGMTYEQYF.

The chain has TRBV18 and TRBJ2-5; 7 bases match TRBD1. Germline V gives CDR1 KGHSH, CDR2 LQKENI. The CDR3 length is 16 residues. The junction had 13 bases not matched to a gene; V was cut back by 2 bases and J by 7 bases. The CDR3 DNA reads TGTGCCAGCTCACCAAGGGCGCGACAGGGTACCGGGACCCAGTACTTC. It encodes CASSPRARQGTGTQYF.

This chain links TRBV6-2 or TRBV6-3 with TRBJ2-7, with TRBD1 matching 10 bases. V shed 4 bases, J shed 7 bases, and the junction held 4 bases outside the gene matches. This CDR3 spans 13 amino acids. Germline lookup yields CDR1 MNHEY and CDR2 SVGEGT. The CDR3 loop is CASSWTGGGEQYF. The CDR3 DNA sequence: TGTGCCAGCAGTTGGACAGGGGGAGGAGAGCAGTACTTC.

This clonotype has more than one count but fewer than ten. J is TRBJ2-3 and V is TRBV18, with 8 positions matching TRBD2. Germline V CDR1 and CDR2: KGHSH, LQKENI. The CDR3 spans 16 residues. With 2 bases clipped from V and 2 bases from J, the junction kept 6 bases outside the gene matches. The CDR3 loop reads CASSPELAGSTDTQYF. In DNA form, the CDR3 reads TGTGCCAGCTCACCAGAGCTAGCGGGCTCCACAGATACGCAGTATTTT. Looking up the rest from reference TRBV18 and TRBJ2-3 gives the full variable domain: NAGVMQNPRHLVRRRGQEARLRCSPMKGHSHVYWYRQLPEEGLKFMVYLQKENIIDESGMPKERFSAEFPKEGPSILRIQQVVRGDSAAYFCASSPELAGSTDTQYFGPGTRLTVL.

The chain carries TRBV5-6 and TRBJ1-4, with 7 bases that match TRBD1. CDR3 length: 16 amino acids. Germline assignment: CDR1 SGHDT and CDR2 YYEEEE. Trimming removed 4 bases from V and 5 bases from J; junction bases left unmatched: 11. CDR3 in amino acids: CASSLRGPGKNEKLFF. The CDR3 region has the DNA TGTGCCAGCAGCCTGAGGGGGCCAGGGAAAAATGAAAAACTGTTTTTT.

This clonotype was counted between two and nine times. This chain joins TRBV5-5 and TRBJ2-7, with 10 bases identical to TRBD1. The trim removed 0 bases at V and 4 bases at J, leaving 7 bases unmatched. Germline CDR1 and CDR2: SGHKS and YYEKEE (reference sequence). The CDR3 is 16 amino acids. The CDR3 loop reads CASSLGRQGARYEQYF. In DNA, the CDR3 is TGTGCCAGCAGCTTGGGCCGACAGGGGGCTCGATACGAGCAGTACTTC.

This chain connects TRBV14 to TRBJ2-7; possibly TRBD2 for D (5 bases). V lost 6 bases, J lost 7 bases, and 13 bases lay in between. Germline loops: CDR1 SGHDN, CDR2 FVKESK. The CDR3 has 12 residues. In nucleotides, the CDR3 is TGTGCCAGCAGGGACCTTACGGGGGAGCAGTACTTC. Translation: CASRDLTGEQYF.

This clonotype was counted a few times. CDR3 DNA: TGCGCCAGCAGCGTTATGGGTCAGGGAGGGGAGACCCAGTACTTC. Its translation: CASSVMGQGGETQYF. V gene TRBV5-1 combines with J gene TRBJ2-5; 7 bases are a match to TRBD2. Per germline, CDR1 SGHRS and CDR2 YFSETQ. Trimming cost V 4 bases and J 5 bases; bases outside gene matches: 11. This CDR3 contains 15 residues.

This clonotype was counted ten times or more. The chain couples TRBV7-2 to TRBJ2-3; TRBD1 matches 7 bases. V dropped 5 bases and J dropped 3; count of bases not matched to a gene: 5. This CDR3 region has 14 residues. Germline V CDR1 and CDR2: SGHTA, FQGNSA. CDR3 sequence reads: CASSMDRITDTQYF. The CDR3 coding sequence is TGTGCCAGCAGCATGGACAGGATAACAGATACGCAGTATTTT.

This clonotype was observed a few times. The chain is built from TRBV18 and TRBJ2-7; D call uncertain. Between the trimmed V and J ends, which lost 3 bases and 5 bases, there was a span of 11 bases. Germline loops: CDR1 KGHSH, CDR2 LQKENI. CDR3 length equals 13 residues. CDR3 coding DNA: TGTGCCAGCTCACCGCGGCAGTTTAACGAGCAGTACTTC. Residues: CASSPRQFNEQYF.

CDR3: CATSRHDVGLSLNEKLFF. CDR3 DNA sequence: TGTGCCACCAGCAGACACGACGTAGGTCTGAGCCTTAATGAAAAACTGTTTTTT. The chain has TRBV15 and TRBJ1-4; no definite D call. From germline, CDR1 is LNHNV and CDR2 YYDKDF (reference sequence). The V end lost 2 bases, the J end lost 4 bases, and 20 bases lay between the germline ends. The CDR3 length is 18 residues.

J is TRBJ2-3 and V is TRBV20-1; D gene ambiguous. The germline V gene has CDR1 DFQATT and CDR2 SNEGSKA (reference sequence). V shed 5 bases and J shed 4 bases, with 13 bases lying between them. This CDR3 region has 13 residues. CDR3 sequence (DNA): TGCAGTGCTTCGGTTGCCGGTCCAGATACGCAGTATTTT. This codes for CSASVAGPDTQYF.

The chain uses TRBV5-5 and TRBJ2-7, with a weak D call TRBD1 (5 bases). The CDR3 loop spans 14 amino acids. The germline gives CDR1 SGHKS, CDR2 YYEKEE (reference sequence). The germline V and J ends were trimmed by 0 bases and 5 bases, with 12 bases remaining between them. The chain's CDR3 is CASSLAGKRHEQYF. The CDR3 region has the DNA TGTGCCAGCAGCTTGGCAGGGAAGCGCCACGAGCAGTACTTC. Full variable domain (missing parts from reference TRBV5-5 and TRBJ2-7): DAGVTQSPTHLIKTRGQQVTLRCSPISGHKSVSWYQQVLGQGPQFIFQYYEKEERGRGNFPDRFSARQFPNYSSELNVNALLLGDSALYLCASSLAGKRHEQYFGPGTRLTVT.

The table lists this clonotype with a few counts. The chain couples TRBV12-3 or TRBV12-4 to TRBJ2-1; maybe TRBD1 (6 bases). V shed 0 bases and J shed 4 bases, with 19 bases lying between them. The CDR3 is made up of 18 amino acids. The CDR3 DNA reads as TGTGCCAGCAGTTTAGCCATCCGGCTAACGGGACAATACAATGAGCAGTTCTTC. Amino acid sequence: CASSLAIRLTGQYNEQFF.

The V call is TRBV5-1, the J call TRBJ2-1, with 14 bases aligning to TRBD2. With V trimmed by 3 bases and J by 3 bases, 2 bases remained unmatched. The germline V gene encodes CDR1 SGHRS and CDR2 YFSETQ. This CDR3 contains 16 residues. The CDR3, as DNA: TGCGCCAGCAGCTGGGGACTAGCGGGAGACTACAATGAGCAGTTCTTC. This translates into CASSWGLAGDYNEQFF.

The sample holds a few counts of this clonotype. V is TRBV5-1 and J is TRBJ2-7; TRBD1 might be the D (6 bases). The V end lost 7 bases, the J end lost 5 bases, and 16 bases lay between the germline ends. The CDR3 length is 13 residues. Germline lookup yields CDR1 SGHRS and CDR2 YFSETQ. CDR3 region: CASRDIPGDEQYF. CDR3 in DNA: TGCGCCAGCCGGGACATCCCAGGGGACGAGCAGTACTTC.

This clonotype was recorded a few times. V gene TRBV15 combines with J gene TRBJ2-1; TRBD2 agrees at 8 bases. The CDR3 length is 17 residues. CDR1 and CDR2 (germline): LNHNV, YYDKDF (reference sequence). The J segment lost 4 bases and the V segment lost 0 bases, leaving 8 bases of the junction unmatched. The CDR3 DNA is TGTGCCACCAGCAGAGATTATGCCAGCGGGAGATACAATGAGCAGTTCTTC. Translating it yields CATSRDYASGRYNEQFF. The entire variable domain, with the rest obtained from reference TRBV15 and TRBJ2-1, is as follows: DAMVIQNPRYQVTQFGKPVTLSCSQTLNHNVMYWYQQKSSQAPKLLFHYYDKDFNNEADTPDNFQSRRPNTSFCFLDIRSPGLGDTAMYLCATSRDYASGRYNEQFFGPGTRLTVL.

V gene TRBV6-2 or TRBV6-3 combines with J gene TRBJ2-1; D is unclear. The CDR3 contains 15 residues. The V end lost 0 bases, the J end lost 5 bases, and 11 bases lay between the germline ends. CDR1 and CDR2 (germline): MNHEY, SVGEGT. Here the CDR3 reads CASSYSISTHNEQFF. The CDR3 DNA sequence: TGTGCCAGCAGTTACTCGATTAGTACCCACAATGAGCAGTTCTTC.

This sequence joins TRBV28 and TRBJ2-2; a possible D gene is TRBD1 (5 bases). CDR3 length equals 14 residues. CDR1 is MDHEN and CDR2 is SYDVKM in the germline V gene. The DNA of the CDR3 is TGTGCGCTTGGAAGGGGATGGAACACCGGGGAGCTGTTTTTT. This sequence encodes CALGRGWNTGELFF.